This T cell receptor beta chain derives from a study of shared clonotypes between healthy human individuals. This clone was seen just once. Germline V gives CDR1 SEHNR, CDR2 FQNEAQ (reference sequence). The CDR3 runs to 17 residues. V shed 6 bases, J shed 10 bases, and the junction held 15 bases outside the gene matches. Measured with immunoSEQ multiplex PCR; TCRdb has only the in-frame clones, and not every one. The table shows approximately 1.5 million clones, with approximately 98% occurring only once. Source material: naive CD4+ T cells sorted from blood. The subset was: CD45RA+ positively selected. The gene calls are TRBV7-9 and TRBJ2-1; 13 nucleotides line up with TRBD2. This clonotype originated in a man in his thirties or forties in good health. The CDR3 nucleotides are TGTGCCAGCAGTCCCCCGGGACTAGCGGGACGGCTCTTGGAGCAGTTCTTC. Translating it yields CASSPPGLAGRLLEQFF.